Each of the 23 T cell receptor beta chains below was sequenced from the same sample in a study of response to subunit inactivated influenza vaccine. Using its own MiXCR run on the RT-PCR reads, TCRdb lists one record per CDR3 protein. The repertoire holds some 300,000 distinct CDR3 sequences, with 20% to 25% as singletons. The sample consisted of PBMCs from blood, taken about 20 months after vaccination. The receptors were gathered from a man aged 50-75 years who received an inactivated influenza vaccine.

As regards this clonotype: The CDR3 end shows no conserved phenylalanine or tryptophan, and so a read error is likely. The chain combines TRBV11-2 with TRBJ2-7; the match to TRBD1 covers 8 bases. V gave up 1 base and J gave up 6 bases; unmatched junction bases: 2. Germline CDR1 SGHAT, CDR2 FQNNGV. The CDR3 sequence is 13 residues long. CDR3 DNA sequence: TGTGCCAGCAGCTTAGTGGACAGGGTCGAGCAGTACTAC. Amino acid sequence: CASSLVDRVEQYY.

The chain is built from TRBV20-1 and TRBJ2-5; 7 bases match TRBD1. The CDR3 totals 12 residues. Per the germline V gene, CDR1 is DFQATT and CDR2 is SNEGSKA (reference sequence). Germline trimming cut 3 bases from V and 7 bases from J; bases unmatched to any gene: 5. CDR3 sequence reads: CSASQGDATQYF. The CDR3 nucleotides are TGCAGTGCTAGCCAGGGGGACGCGACCCAGTACTTC.

The chain employs TRBV27 and TRBJ2-5; D unclear. This CDR3 has 11 amino acids. The germline V gene has CDR1 MNHEY and CDR2 SMNVEV (reference sequence). Between the trimmed V and J ends, which lost 5 bases and 4 bases, there was a span of 5 bases. The CDR3 coding sequence is TGTGCCAGCAGTCCCCCAGAGACCCAGTACTTC. Its translation is CASSPPETQYF.

This clonotype has at least ten counts. The chain employs TRBV18 and TRBJ1-5; unclear D gene. Per the germline V gene, CDR1 is KGHSH and CDR2 is LQKENI. V was pared by 3 bases and J by 1 base, with 16 bases between. The CDR3 consists of 17 residues. The CDR3 region has the DNA TGTGCCAGCTCACCGAATCAAGGGTTACGGAGCAATCAGCCCCAGCATTTT. Protein sequence: CASSPNQGLRSNQPQHF. Based on the CDR3 plus reference TRBV18 and TRBJ1-5, the full variable domain is NAGVMQNPRHLVRRRGQEARLRCSPMKGHSHVYWYRQLPEEGLKFMVYLQKENIIDESGMPKERFSAEFPKEGPSILRIQQVVRGDSAAYFCASSPNQGLRSNQPQHFGDGTRLSIL.

This clonotype has more than one count but fewer than ten. The chain carries TRBV20-1 and TRBJ2-3; 8 bases align to TRBD2. The CDR3 totals 16 residues. J gave up 2 bases and V 4 bases, and 11 bases lay outside the gene matches. The germline V gene has CDR1 DFQATT and CDR2 SNEGSKA (reference sequence). CDR3 sequence reads: CSAMKALAEPTDTQYF. DNA of the CDR3: TGCAGTGCTATGAAGGCACTAGCGGAACCCACAGATACGCAGTATTTT.

This clonotype came up a few times. The chain is built from TRBV5-1 and TRBJ2-1; unclear D gene. The V gene lost 1 base and the J gene lost 3 bases, with 5 bases spanning the gap. Per the germline V gene, CDR1 is SGHRS and CDR2 is YFSETQ. This CDR3 is built from 13 residues. The CDR3 loop reads CASSLYRYNEQFF. CDR3 nucleotides: TGCGCCAGCAGCTTGTACCGCTACAATGAGCAGTTCTTC.

V usage is TRBV7-2 and J usage is TRBJ2-5; 9 bases agree with TRBD2. V lost 1 base and J lost 4; bases outside the gene matches: 7. This CDR3 comprises 16 residues. Per the germline V gene, CDR1 is SGHTA and CDR2 is FQGNSA. The DNA for the CDR3 is TGTGCCAGCAGCTTAGGGTTGGGGACTAGCACAGAGACCCAGTACTTC. Its protein product is CASSLGLGTSTETQYF.

This clonotype was seen just once. CDR3 region: CSARDLRGNTGELFF. In nucleotides, the CDR3 is TGCAGTGCTAGAGATTTGCGGGGGAACACCGGGGAGCTGTTTTTT. This sequence joins TRBV20-1 and TRBJ2-2; maybe TRBD2 (6 bases). Germline loops: CDR1 DFQATT, CDR2 SNEGSKA (reference sequence). V shed 0 bases and J shed 1 base, with 9 bases lying between them. There are 15 residues in the CDR3.

The rearrangement uses TRBV3-1 and TRBJ1-1; D call uncertain. This CDR3 is 19 amino acids long. V lost 1 base and J lost 1, with 22 bases in between. CDR1 is LGHDT and CDR2 is YNNKEL in the germline V gene (reference sequence). The DNA for the CDR3 is TGTGCCAGCAGCCAAGGCCGTTTTTCCCGCACGACACCGAACACTGAAGCTTTCTTT. This gives the protein CASSQGRFSRTTPNTEAFF.

The chain has TRBV28 and TRBJ2-2; TRBD2 matches at 13 bases. Losses at the gene ends were 6 bases for V and 4 bases for J; bases not matched to a gene: 5. CDR3 length equals 16 residues. Germline CDR1 is MDHEN and CDR2 is SYDVKM. The CDR3 nucleotides read TGTGCCAGCAGACTAGCGGGAGGGCCGACCACCGGGGAGCTGTTTTTT. Its translation is CASRLAGGPTTGELFF.

J is TRBJ2-3 and V is TRBV20-1; D is ambiguous. The CDR3 is 13 amino acids. Germline CDR1 and CDR2: DFQATT and SNEGSKA (reference sequence). Between the trimmed V and J ends, which lost 3 bases and 3 bases, there was a span of 10 bases. CDR3 in DNA: TGCAGTGCTAGTGGCATCGGGACAGATACGCAGTATTTT. Its translation: CSASGIGTDTQYF.

The chain has TRBV9 and TRBJ1-4; D gene unclear. The CDR3 runs to 10 residues. Germline V gene sequence: CDR1 SGDLS, CDR2 YYNGEE. The CDR3 DNA reads TGTGCTAGTCGCGGTGAAAAACTGTTTTTT. It codes for CASRGEKLFF.

The chain combines TRBV10-3 with TRBJ1-2; a weak D match, TRBD1 (5 bases). V shed 0 bases and J shed 2 bases, with 13 bases lying between them. CDR1 is ENHRY and CDR2 is SYGVKD in the germline V gene. This CDR3 is built from 16 residues. For the CDR3, the DNA is TGTGCCATCAGTGAGTCTCGGGGGGAGTCAAACTATGGCTACACCTTC. Its translation is CAISESRGESNYGYTF.

This chain joins TRBV29-1 and TRBJ2-5; D might be TRBD1 or TRBD2, each matching 5 bases. The CDR3 loop spans 14 amino acids. V gave up 5 bases and J gave up 5 bases, with 18 bases separating them. Germline CDR1 reads SQVTM; CDR2 reads ANQGSEA. CDR3 nucleotides: TGCAGCGTTTGGGACGGCTTCGATCTGGAGACCCAGTACTTC. The encoded protein is CSVWDGFDLETQYF.

The V and J genes are TRBV29-1 and TRBJ2-3; no clear D. The CDR3 is 13 amino acids. V lost 4 bases and J 4 bases, leaving 12 bases between the germline ends. Germline CDR1 SQVTM, CDR2 ANQGSEA. CDR3 amino acids: CSVGRASADTQYF. The CDR3, as DNA: TGCAGCGTTGGAAGGGCCAGCGCAGATACGCAGTATTTT.

The V and J genes are TRBV6-2 or TRBV6-3 and TRBJ2-7; D not resolved. The germline V gene encodes CDR1 MNHEY and CDR2 SVGEGT. This CDR3 spans 13 amino acids. V lost 7 bases, J lost 0 bases, and 10 bases lay in between. CDR3 sequence (DNA): TGTGCCAGCAAATACTCGAGCTCCTACGAGCAGTACTTC. As protein: CASKYSSSYEQYF.

The chain joins TRBV3-1 to TRBJ2-1; D is perhaps TRBD2 (5 bases). Trimming left V 3 bases short and J 1 base short, with 7 bases between. This CDR3 spans 14 amino acids. Germline CDR1 reads LGHDT; CDR2 reads YNNKEL (reference sequence). The CDR3 DNA reads as TGTGCCAGCAGCCATGAGGGTTCCTACAATGAGCAGTTCTTC. Residues: CASSHEGSYNEQFF.

This clonotype was seen only a few times. This chain joins TRBV11-2 and TRBJ1-6; D might be TRBD1 (5 bases). V was pared by 2 bases and J by 6 bases, with 11 bases between. CDR3 length equals 15 residues. CDR1 is SGHAT and CDR2 is FQNNGV in the germline V gene. The CDR3 DNA reads TGTGCCAGCAGCTTAACCGGACAAAGTAATTCACCCCTCCACTTT. This codes for CASSLTGQSNSPLHF.

This clonotype has a count of ten or more. V is TRBV5-6 and J is TRBJ1-1; D possibly corresponds to TRBD1 (5 bases). V shed 4 bases and J shed 3 bases, with 13 bases lying between them. This CDR3 region has 14 residues. Germline V gene lookup returns CDR1 SGHDT and CDR2 YYEEEE. The CDR3 spells CASSLGGSYTEAFF. In DNA, the CDR3 is TGTGCCAGCAGCCTCGGGGGTTCCTACACTGAAGCTTTCTTT.

In its sample, this clonotype was seen a few times. The chain combines TRBV7-9 with TRBJ2-7; perhaps TRBD2 as D (6 bases). V lost 3 bases, J lost 5 bases, and 14 bases lay in between. Germline V lookup: CDR1 SEHNR, CDR2 FQNEAQ (reference sequence). This CDR3 contains 14 residues. The CDR3 protein is CASSFPARGDEQYF. CDR3 in DNA: TGTGCCAGCAGCTTTCCGGCGCGGGGAGACGAGCAGTACTTC.

V gene TRBV29-1 combines with J gene TRBJ2-1; 7 nucleotides line up with TRBD2. The CDR3 contains 12 residues. Germline V CDR1 and CDR2: SQVTM, ANQGSEA. The V and J ends lost 5 bases and 9 bases, in that order; junction bases with no gene match: 7. The CDR3 spells CSVNLGRGEQFF. CDR3 DNA sequence: TGCAGCGTTAACCTAGGGAGGGGTGAGCAGTTCTTC.

V and J are TRBV29-1 and TRBJ2-1, with D tentatively TRBD2 (7 bases). V gave up 4 bases and J gave up 3 bases, with 16 bases separating them. Germline CDR1 reads SQVTM; CDR2 reads ANQGSEA. This CDR3 region has 15 residues. In DNA form, the CDR3 reads TGCAGCGTTGGGGGGGGCGGGAGTGTCTACAATGAGCAGTTCTTC. Amino acids: CSVGGGGSVYNEQFF.

The chain uses TRBV14 and TRBJ2-6, with D possibly matching TRBD1 (6 bases). This CDR3 comprises 16 residues. Between the trimmed V and J ends, which lost 4 bases and 2 bases, there was a span of 12 bases. In germline, CDR1 is SGHDN, CDR2 FVKESK. The CDR3 here is CASSPPGATGANVLTF. For the CDR3, the DNA is TGTGCCAGCAGCCCCCCAGGGGCTACTGGGGCCAACGTCCTGACTTTC.